The 25 T cell receptor beta chains in this list originate from one sample, sequenced in a study of blood T cells in healthy people across ages. The use of a sample-barcoded 5' primer and a J-beta primer mix characterized a second PCR of about 7 to 12 cycles. Each CDR3 protein gets one entry after TCRdb re-called the 5' RACE reads with MiXCR. Here the sample spans over 1,300,000 distinct CDR3 sequences, roughly 60% being singletons. The material sequenced was blood. The receptors shown here come from a man aged 18 to 29 in good health.

V and J are TRBV12-3 or TRBV12-4 and TRBJ1-1, with D hard to call. Trimming shortened V by 2 bases and J by 2 bases, and 9 bases separated the two germline ends. The CDR3 is 14 amino acids. CDR3 nucleotides: TGTGCCAGCAGTTTATCAGAAGGAAACACTGAAGCTTTCTTT. Protein: CASSLSEGNTEAFF.

The V call is TRBV20-1, the J call TRBJ1-5; D is ambiguous. CDR1 is DFQATT and CDR2 is SNEGSKA in the germline V gene (reference sequence). Trimming took off 1 base at V and 10 bases at J, with 17 bases between the two ends. The CDR3 runs 14 residues. Written as DNA, the CDR3 is TGCAGTGCTAGAGTCCCCCTACAGAAAGGACCCCAGCATTTT. Residues: CSARVPLQKGPQHF.

The chain carries TRBV15 and TRBJ2-7; D perhaps matches TRBD1 (6 bases). Germline CDR1 is LNHNV and CDR2 is YYDKDF (reference sequence). The CDR3 loop spans 16 amino acids. V lost 0 bases, J lost 2 bases, and 14 bases lay in between. The chain's CDR3 is CATSRDQGQGTYEQYF. The DNA of the CDR3 is TGTGCCACCAGCAGAGACCAGGGGCAGGGAACCTACGAGCAGTACTTC.

This clonotype has a single count. Here the CDR3 reads CASISSGANVLTF. As DNA, the CDR3 is TGCGCCAGCATTAGTTCTGGGGCCAACGTCCTGACTTTC. J is TRBJ2-6 and V is TRBV10-2; D gene uncertain. Trimming stripped 7 bases from V and 1 base from J, with 5 bases between. Per germline, CDR1 WSHSY and CDR2 SAAADI. This CDR3 contains 13 residues.

This rearrangement joins TRBV3-1 to TRBJ2-5; 12 nucleotides line up with TRBD2. Germline CDR1 reads LGHDT; CDR2 reads YNNKEL (reference sequence). The CDR3 length is 20 residues. Unmatched junction bases numbered 25, after V lost 3 bases and J lost 11 bases. CDR3 bases: TGTGCCAGCAGCCACCCGACTAGCGGGAGTCCGATGAGCTCCTACAATGAGCAGTACTTC. This sequence encodes CASSHPTSGSPMSSYNEQYF.

This clonotype was recorded a few times. This sequence joins TRBV7-9 and TRBJ2-4, with D possibly matching TRBD2 (7 bases). V was cut by 5 bases and J by 8 bases, with 19 bases left in between. The CDR3 loop spans 15 amino acids. Germline loops: CDR1 SEHNR, CDR2 FQNEAQ (reference sequence). CDR3 loop: CASSLMAGEGDIQYF. The CDR3 nucleotides are TGTGCCAGCAGCCTCATGGCGGGGGAGGGGGACATTCAGTACTTC.

This chain connects TRBV7-9 to TRBJ2-1; TRBD2 matches 8 bases. This CDR3 has 16 residues. Trimming at V came to 7 bases and at J to 8 bases, leaving 16 bases not matched to a gene. The germline CDR1 and CDR2 sequences are SEHNR and FQNEAQ (reference sequence). CDR3 coding DNA: TGTGCCAGCACCCTTAGTTACGGGAGGGCCAAGGATGAGCAGTTCTTC. Translation gives CASTLSYGRAKDEQFF.

The chain is built from TRBV5-1 and TRBJ1-1; perhaps TRBD1 as D (6 bases). The CDR3 sequence is 11 residues long. Germline CDR1 SGHRS, CDR2 YFSETQ. V was clipped by 4 bases and J by 7 bases, with 8 bases between them. The CDR3 reads CASSARGEAFF. CDR3 nucleotides: TGCGCCAGCAGCGCCAGGGGTGAAGCTTTCTTT. Variable domain in full (rest from reference TRBV5-1 and TRBJ1-1): KAGVTQTPRYLIKTRGQQVTLSCSPISGHRSVSWYQQTPGQGLQFLFEYFSETQRNKGNFPGRFSGRQFSNSRSEMNVSTLELGDSALYLCASSARGEAFFGQGTRLTVV.

The chain couples TRBV7-2 to TRBJ1-5; D call uncertain. Germline lookup yields CDR1 SGHTA and CDR2 FQGNSA. The CDR3 is 13 residues long. The V gene lost 2 bases and the J gene lost 4 bases, with 6 bases spanning the gap. CDR3 residues: CASSLYWNQPQHF. The CDR3 DNA sequence: TGTGCCAGCAGCTTATACTGGAATCAGCCCCAGCATTTT. The whole variable domain, remainder taken from reference TRBV7-2 and TRBJ1-5, is GAGVSQSPSNKVTEKGKDVELRCDPISGHTALYWYRQSLGQGLEFLIYFQGNSAPDKSGLPSDRFSAERTGGSVSTLTIQRTQQEDSAVYLCASSLYWNQPQHFGDGTRLSIL.

This clonotype has only a few counts. The chain carries TRBV29-1 and TRBJ2-4, with 10 bases lining up with TRBD2. The length of the CDR3 is 13 residues. Trimming at V came to 6 bases and at J to 7 bases, leaving 6 bases not matched to a gene. Germline V CDR1 and CDR2: SQVTM, ANQGSEA. The CDR3 is CSVASGRRNIQYF. CDR3 nucleotide sequence: TGCAGCGTGGCTAGCGGGAGAAGGAACATTCAGTACTTC.

The chain is built from TRBV10-3 and TRBJ1-3; D call uncertain. The CDR3 contains 12 residues. Germline lookup yields CDR1 ENHRY and CDR2 SYGVKD. V lost 9 bases and J 2 bases, leaving 8 bases between the germline ends. CDR3 sequence: CAIGMAGNTIYF. CDR3 in DNA: TGTGCCATAGGGATGGCTGGAAACACCATATATTTT.

This clonotype was counted between two and nine times. V usage is TRBV24-1 and J usage is TRBJ2-5; D is uncertain. Trimming took 5 bases from V and 4 from J, leaving 13 bases between them. The CDR3 extends over 14 amino acids. CDR1 KGHDR and CDR2 SFDVKD come from the germline V gene. The CDR3 DNA reads TGTGCCACCAGTGGGCCTTCAATGGGAGAGACCCAGTACTTC. It yields the protein CATSGPSMGETQYF.

The chain combines TRBV2 with TRBJ2-3, with 9 bases fitting TRBD2. Losses at the gene ends were 6 bases for V and 4 bases for J; bases not matched to a gene: 11. CDR1 and CDR2 (germline): SNHLY, FYNNEI. The CDR3 runs to 16 residues. This CDR3 is CASSSWRGGGADTQYF. CDR3 nucleotide sequence: TGTGCCAGCAGCTCATGGCGGGGGGGCGGGGCAGATACGCAGTATTTT.

V usage is TRBV2 and J usage is TRBJ2-7, with unresolved D. Between the trimmed V and J ends, which lost 6 bases and 10 bases, there was a span of 22 bases. Germline V gives CDR1 SNHLY, CDR2 FYNNEI. The CDR3 runs 14 residues. CDR3 loop: CASRARSGPVNQYF. As DNA, the CDR3 is TGTGCCAGCAGGGCTAGGTCGGGCCCTGTAAACCAGTACTTC.

This clonotype was seen just once. This sequence joins TRBV20-1 and TRBJ2-5; 7 bases line up with TRBD2. The CDR3 totals 16 residues. The V segment lost 0 bases and the J segment 1 base; nucleotides outside the gene matches: 8. Germline loops: CDR1 DFQATT, CDR2 SNEGSKA (reference sequence). As DNA, the CDR3 is TGCAGTGCTAGAGACCCTCAAGCGGGGCCCCAAGAGACCCAGTACTTC. Amino acids: CSARDPQAGPQETQYF.

This clonotype was found a few times. V usage is TRBV4-1 and J usage is TRBJ2-5; 7 bases map to TRBD2. The CDR3 length is 18 residues. Germline trimming cut 1 base from V and 3 bases from J; bases unmatched to any gene: 14. Germline V CDR1 and CDR2: MGHRA, YSYEKL. The CDR3 DNA is TGCGCCAGCAGCCAAGTAGGTGCGGGAGTAGTTTTTGAAGAGACCCAGTACTTC. Its translation is CASSQVGAGVVFEETQYF.

The V and J genes are TRBV19 and TRBJ1-6; D may be TRBD1 (6 bases). The CDR3 has 13 residues. Trimming stripped 5 bases from V and 9 bases from J, with 11 bases between. The germline V gene has CDR1 LNHDA and CDR2 SQIVND (reference sequence). CDR3 sequence (DNA): TGTGCCAGTAGTCCACAGGGACTTTCACCCCTCCACTTT. Translation gives CASSPQGLSPLHF.

The rearrangement uses TRBV27 and TRBJ2-3, with 7 nucleotides matching TRBD1. V trimming: 10 bases; J trimming: 7 bases; junction bases outside the gene matches: 14. Germline assignment: CDR1 MNHEY and CDR2 SMNVEV (reference sequence). The CDR3 loop spans 14 amino acids. The DNA for the CDR3 is TGTGCCACCCGGACAGGCGGCGGGCTATATACGCAGTATTTT. Protein sequence: CATRTGGGLYTQYF.

The chain joins TRBV10-3 to TRBJ1-2; D gene ambiguous. CDR1 and CDR2 from the germline V gene are ENHRY and SYGVKD. This CDR3 spans 14 amino acids. Between the trimmed V and J ends, which lost 4 bases and 2 bases, there was a span of 11 bases. Here the CDR3 reads CAISGGRRNYGYTF. CDR3 DNA sequence: TGTGCCATCAGTGGTGGTAGGAGAAACTATGGCTACACCTTC.

The gene calls are TRBV6-2 or TRBV6-3 and TRBJ2-7, with TRBD2 as a possible D gene (6 bases). Germline values: CDR1 MNHEY, CDR2 SVGEGT. This CDR3 has 14 residues. V was clipped by 6 bases and J by 7 bases, with 19 bases between them. The CDR3 nucleotides are TGTGCCAGCAGGAGATATACAAGGGGACTTGAGCAGTACTTC. Translated: CASRRYTRGLEQYF.

CDR3 sequence (DNA): TGTGCCAGCAGCCAAGATATGGCAGGCTCAAGTTGGCCCCAGCATTTT. It encodes CASSQDMAGSSWPQHF. This chain links TRBV3-1 with TRBJ1-5; the D is unclear. Per the germline V gene, CDR1 is LGHDT and CDR2 is YNNKEL (reference sequence). The CDR3 consists of 16 residues. The V gene lost 0 bases and the J gene lost 9 bases, with 18 bases spanning the gap.

This chain links TRBV6-1 with TRBJ2-4, with 8 nucleotides matching TRBD1. The J call may be in error: the DNA end matches TRBJ2-7 better. CDR3 length equals 16 residues. Germline CDR1 and CDR2: MNHNS and SASEGT. The CDR3 here is CASSEVFGDRSYEQYF. In nucleotides, the CDR3 is TGTGCCAGCAGTGAAGTCTTTGGGGACAGGTCCTACGAGCAGTACTTC.

The DNA of the CDR3 is TGCAGTGCCCCAGCGGGATCAAGGACAAATGAGCAGTTCTTC. Amino acids: CSAPAGSRTNEQFF. The chain is built from TRBV20-1 and TRBJ2-1; 7 bases fit TRBD2. The CDR3 is 14 amino acids. Germline V lookup: CDR1 DFQATT, CDR2 SNEGSKA (reference sequence). J was trimmed by 7 bases and V by 6 bases; bases with no gene match: 12.

V usage is TRBV4-2 and J usage is TRBJ2-7, with D perhaps being TRBD1 or TRBD2 (5 bases each). There are 14 residues in the CDR3. CDR1 LGHNA and CDR2 YNFKEQ come from the germline V gene. Trimming pared 1 base from V and 2 bases from J, leaving 9 bases between. CDR3 nucleotide sequence: TGTGCCAGCAGCCAAGCCAAGGGACCCTACGAGCAGTACTTC. Translation: CASSQAKGPYEQYF.

A few counts support this clonotype. V usage is TRBV20-1 and J usage is TRBJ2-7; 14 bases match TRBD2. Germline-derived CDR1 and CDR2 are DFQATT and SNEGSKA (reference sequence). The V and J ends lost 5 bases and 4 bases, in that order; junction bases with no gene match: 4. The length of the CDR3 is 14 residues. CDR3 sequence reads: CSAERLAGGYEQYF. The CDR3 bases are TGCAGTGCTGAGAGACTAGCGGGGGGGTACGAGCAGTACTTC.